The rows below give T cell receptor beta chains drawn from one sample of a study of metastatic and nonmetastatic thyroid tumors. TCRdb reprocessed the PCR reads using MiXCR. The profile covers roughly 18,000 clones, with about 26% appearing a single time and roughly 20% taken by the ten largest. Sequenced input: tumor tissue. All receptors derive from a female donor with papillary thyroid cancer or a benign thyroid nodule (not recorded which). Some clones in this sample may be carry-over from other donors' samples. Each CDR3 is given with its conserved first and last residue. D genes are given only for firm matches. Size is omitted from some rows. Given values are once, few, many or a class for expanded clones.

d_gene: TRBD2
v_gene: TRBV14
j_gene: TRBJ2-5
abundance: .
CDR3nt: TGTGCCAGCAGCCAATGGGCGGGGGGCTGGCAAGAGACGCAGTACTTC
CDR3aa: CASSQWAGGWQETQYF

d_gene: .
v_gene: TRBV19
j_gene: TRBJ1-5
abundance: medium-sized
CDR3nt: TGTGCCAGTAGTTCCGCCTTCTATGGAGTCCGCAATCAGCCCCAGCATTTT
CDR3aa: CASSSAFYGVRNQPQHF

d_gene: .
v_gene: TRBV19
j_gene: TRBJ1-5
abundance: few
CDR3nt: TGTGCCAGTAGTTGGGGAGGGGATAGCAATCAGCCCCAGCATTTT
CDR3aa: CASSWGGDSNQPQHF

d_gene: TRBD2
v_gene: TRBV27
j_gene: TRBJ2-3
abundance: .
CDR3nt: TGTGCCAGCAGTTGGTCTAGCGGATTAACAGATACGCAGTATTTT
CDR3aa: CASSWSSGLTDTQYF

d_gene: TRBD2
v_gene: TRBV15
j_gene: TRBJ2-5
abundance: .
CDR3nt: TGTGCCACCAGCAAACCCGGTACTAGCGGGGGGCAAGAGACCCGGTACTTC
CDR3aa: CATSKPGTSGGQETRYF

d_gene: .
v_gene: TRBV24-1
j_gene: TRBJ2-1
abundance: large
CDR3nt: TGTGCCACCAGTGATTTCCGGGACTACAATGAGCAGTTCTTC
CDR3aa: CATSDFRDYNEQFF

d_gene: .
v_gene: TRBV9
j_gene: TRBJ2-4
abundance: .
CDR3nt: .
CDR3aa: CASIVGGGAKNIHYF

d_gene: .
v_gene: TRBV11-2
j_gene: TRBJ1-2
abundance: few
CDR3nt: TGTGCCAGCAGCTTACAGAGTCAACCGACACCTTATGGCTACACCTTC
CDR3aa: CASSLQSQPTPYGYTF

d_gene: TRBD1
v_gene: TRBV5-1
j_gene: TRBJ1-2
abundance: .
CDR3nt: TGCGCCAGCAGCTTAGCCCAGGGGGTAGGTTGCTACACCTTC
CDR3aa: CASSLAQGVGCYTF

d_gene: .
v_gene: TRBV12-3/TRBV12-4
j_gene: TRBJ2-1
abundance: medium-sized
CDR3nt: TGTGCCAGCGGTGACCGGGCCTCCATACGGAATGAGCAGTTCTTC
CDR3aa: CASGDRASIRNEQFF

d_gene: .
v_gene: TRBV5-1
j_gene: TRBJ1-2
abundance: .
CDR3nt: TGCGCCAGCAGCCGGACAGCTACCACTAACTATGGCTACACCTTC
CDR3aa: CASSRTATTNYGYTF

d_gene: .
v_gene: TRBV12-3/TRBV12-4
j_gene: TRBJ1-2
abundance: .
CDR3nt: TGTGCCAGCGCACTTAGTCCACATGGTCGGTATCACTATGGCTACACCTTC
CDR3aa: CASALSPHGRYHYGYTF

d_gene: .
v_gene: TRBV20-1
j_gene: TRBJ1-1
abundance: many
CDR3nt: TGCAGTGCTCAGGCCGAAAACACTGAAGCTTTCTTT
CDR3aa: CSAQAENTEAFF

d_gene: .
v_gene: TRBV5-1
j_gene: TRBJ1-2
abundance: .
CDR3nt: TGCGCCAGCAGCCCTTACCTACAGGTCCTCTATGGCTACACCTTC
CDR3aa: CASSPYLQVLYGYTF

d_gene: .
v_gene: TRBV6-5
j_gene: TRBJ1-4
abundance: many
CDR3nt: TGTGCCAGCAGTTACTCGGGGGGCGGAGGAGAAAAACTGTTTTTT
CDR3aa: CASSYSGGGGEKLFF

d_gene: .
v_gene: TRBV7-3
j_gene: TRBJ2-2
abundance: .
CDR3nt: TGTTCCAGCAGCTTAAAGGGCCTGACTATCCTCCCCACGAACACCGGGGAGCTGTTTTTT
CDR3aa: CSSSLKGLTILPTNTGELFF

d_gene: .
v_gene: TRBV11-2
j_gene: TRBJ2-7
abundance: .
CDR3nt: TGTGCCAGCAGCCTCGGGCCGGTCTACGAGCAGTACTTC
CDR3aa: CASSLGPVYEQYF

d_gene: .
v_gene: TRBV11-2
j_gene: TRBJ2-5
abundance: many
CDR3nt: TGTGCCAGCAGCTTGGGACGAGAGACCCAGTACTTC
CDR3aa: CASSLGRETQYF

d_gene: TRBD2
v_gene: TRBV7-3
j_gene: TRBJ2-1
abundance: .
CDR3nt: TGTTCCAGCAGCTCGCTATCGGGAGGGCCGAATGAGCAGTTCTTC
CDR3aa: CSSSSLSGGPNEQFF

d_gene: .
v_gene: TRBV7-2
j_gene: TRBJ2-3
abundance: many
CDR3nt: TGTGCCAGCAGCTTAGAAGGAATCACAGATACGCAGTATTTT
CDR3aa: CASSLEGITDTQYF

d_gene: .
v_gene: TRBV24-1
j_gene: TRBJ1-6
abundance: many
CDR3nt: TGTGCCACCAGTGCCAGCGAGGGTTCACCCCTCCACTTT
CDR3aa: CATSASEGSPLHF

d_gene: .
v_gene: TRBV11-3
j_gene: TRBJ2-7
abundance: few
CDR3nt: TGTGCCAGCAGCCCGCCCGGTATTTACGATCAGTACTTC
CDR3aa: CASSPPGIYDQYF

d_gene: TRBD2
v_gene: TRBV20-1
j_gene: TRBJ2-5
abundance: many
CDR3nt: TGCAGTGCTGGAGCGGGAGTTGAGACCCAGTACTTC
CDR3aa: CSAGAGVETQYF

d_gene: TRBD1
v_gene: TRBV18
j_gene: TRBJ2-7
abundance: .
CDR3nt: TGTGCCAGCTCCTCCGGGACAGGATCCGCCTACGAGCAGTACTTC
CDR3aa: CASSSGTGSAYEQYF

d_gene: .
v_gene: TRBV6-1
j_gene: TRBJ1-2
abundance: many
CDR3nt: TGTGCCAGCAGTCAAACCCTACAGGCGGGGGCCAGATACTATGGCTACACCTTC
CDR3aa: CASSQTLQAGARYYGYTF

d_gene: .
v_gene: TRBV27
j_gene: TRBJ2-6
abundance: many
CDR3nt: TGTGCCAGCAGTTTATATGGGGGGCGCTCTGGGGCCAACGTCCTGACTTTC
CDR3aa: CASSLYGGRSGANVLTF

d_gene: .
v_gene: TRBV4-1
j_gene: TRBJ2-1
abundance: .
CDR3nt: TGCGCCAGCAGCAGGGGGACAACCGGGTCCTACAATGAGCAGTTCTTC
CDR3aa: CASSRGTTGSYNEQFF

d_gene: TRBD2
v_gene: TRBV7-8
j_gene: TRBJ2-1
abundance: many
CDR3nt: TGTGCCAGCAGCCTGCGGGAGGGCTCCTACAATGAGCAGTTCTTC
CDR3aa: CASSLREGSYNEQFF

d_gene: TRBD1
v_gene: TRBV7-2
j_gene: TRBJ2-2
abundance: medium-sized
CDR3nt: TGTGCCAGCAGCTCTTTGGACAGGGGGCCCACCACCGGGGAGCTGTTTTTT
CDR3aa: CASSSLDRGPTTGELFF

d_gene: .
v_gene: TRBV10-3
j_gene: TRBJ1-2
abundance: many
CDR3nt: TGTGCCTACTCTTTCTCGGGGAACTATGGCTACACCTTC
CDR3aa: CAYSFSGNYGYTF

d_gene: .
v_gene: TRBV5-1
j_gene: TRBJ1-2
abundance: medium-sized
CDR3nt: TGCGCCAGCAGCTTGGTCGGAGTTAAAGGTGGCTACACCTTC
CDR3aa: CASSLVGVKGGYTF

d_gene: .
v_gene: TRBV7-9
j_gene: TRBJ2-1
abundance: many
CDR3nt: TGTGCCAGCAGCTCGTACAGTTACAATGAGCAGTTCTTC
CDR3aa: CASSSYSYNEQFF

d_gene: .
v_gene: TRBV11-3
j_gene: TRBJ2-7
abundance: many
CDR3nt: TGTGCCAGCAGCTTAGAGCCACTTGGCGAGCAGTACTTC
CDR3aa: CASSLEPLGEQYF

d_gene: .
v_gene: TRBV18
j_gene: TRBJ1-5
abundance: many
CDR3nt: TGTGCCAGCTCGCCGACAGGCATCAGCAATCAGCCCCAGCATTTT
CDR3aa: CASSPTGISNQPQHF

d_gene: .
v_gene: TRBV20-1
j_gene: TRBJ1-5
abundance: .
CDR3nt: TGCAGTGCTACACAGGGCCGCGCTCAGCCCCAGCATTTT
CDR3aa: CSATQGRAQPQHF

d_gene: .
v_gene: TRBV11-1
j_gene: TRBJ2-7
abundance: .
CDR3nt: TGTGCCAGCAGCTCAGTTAAAGCGGTAGTGCTATACGAGCAGTACTTC
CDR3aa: CASSSVKAVVLYEQYF

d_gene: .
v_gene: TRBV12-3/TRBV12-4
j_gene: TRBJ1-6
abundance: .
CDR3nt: TGTGCCAGCAGTTACCGCGGTTCACCCCTCCACTTT
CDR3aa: CASSYRGSPLHF

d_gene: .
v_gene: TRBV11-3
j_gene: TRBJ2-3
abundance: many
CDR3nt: TGTGCCAGCAGCCTAAGTTGGGCAGGGAAGTTCACAGATACGCAGTATTTT
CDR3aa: CASSLSWAGKFTDTQYF

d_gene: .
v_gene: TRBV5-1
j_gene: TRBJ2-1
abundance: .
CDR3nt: TGCGCCAGCAGCCAGGCATCCCGCAATGAGCAGTTCTTC
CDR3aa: CASSQASRNEQFF

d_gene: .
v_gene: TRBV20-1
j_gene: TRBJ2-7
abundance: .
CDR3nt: TGCAGTGCTAGTAGAGGGGGGACGGTCTACGAGCAGTACTTC
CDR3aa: CSASRGGTVYEQYF

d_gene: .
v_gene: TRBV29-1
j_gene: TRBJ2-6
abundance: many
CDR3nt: TGCAGCGTTGGAGGGTATGGGGCCAACGTCCTGACTTTC
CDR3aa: CSVGGYGANVLTF

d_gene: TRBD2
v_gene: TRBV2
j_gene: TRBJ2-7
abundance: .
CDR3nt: TGTGCCAGCAGTGGGACTAGCATTCCCGACGAGCAGTACTTC
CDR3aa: CASSGTSIPDEQYF

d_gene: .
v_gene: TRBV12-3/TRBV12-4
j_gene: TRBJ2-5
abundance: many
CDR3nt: TGTGCCAGCAGTTTGGTGGGGATCGGGTTGCGAAGGTACCAAGAGACCCAGTACTTC
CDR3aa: CASSLVGIGLRRYQETQYF

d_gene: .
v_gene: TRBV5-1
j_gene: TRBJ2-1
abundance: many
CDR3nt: TGCGCCAGCAGCTTGGGGCGCGGGGCCTACAATGAGCAGTTCTTC
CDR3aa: CASSLGRGAYNEQFF

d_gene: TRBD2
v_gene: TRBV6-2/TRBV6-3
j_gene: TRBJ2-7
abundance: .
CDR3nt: TGTGCCAGCAAGTCCCGGGCGGGGGAAGGGGCTTACGAGCAGTACTTC
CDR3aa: CASKSRAGEGAYEQYF

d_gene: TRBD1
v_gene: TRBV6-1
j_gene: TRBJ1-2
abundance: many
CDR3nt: TGTGCCAGCCGGGACAGGAATTATGGCTACACCTTC
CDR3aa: CASRDRNYGYTF

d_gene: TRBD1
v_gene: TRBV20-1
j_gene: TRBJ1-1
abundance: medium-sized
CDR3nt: TGCAGTGCTAGAGAAAGGGGGCCGAACACTGAAGCTTTCTTT
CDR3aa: CSARERGPNTEAFF

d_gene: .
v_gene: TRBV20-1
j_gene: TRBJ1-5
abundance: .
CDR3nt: TGCAGTGCTAGAGATAGTCCCTCCGGGGCCCAGCATTTT
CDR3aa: CSARDSPSGAQHF

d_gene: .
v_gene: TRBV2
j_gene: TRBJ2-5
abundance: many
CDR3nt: TGTGCCAGCACCGCCCCAGTGGGGGGACAAGAGACCCAGTACTTC
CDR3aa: CASTAPVGGQETQYF

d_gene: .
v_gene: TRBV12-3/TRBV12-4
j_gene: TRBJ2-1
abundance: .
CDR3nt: TGTGCCAGCCCCCCACGGGTGATCTCCTACAATGAGCAGTTCTTC
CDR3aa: CASPPRVISYNEQFF

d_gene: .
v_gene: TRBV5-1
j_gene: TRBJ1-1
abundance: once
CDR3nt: TGCGCCAGCAGCTTTGGGGGGTCCGGCACTGAAGCTTTCTTT
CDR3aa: CASSFGGSGTEAFF

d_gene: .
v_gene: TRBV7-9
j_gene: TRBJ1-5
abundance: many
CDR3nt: TGTGCCAGCAGCAATTCAGTGGGCAATCAGCCCCAGCATTTT
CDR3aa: CASSNSVGNQPQHF

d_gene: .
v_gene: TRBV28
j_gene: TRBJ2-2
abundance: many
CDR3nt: TGTGCCAGCAGTTTAACAGGGCTACCCGGGGAGCTGTTTTTT
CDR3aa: CASSLTGLPGELFF

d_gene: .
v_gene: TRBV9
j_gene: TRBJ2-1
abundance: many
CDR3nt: TGTGCCAGCAGCGTAGCCCCGGACCATTACAATGAGCAGTTCTTC
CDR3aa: CASSVAPDHYNEQFF

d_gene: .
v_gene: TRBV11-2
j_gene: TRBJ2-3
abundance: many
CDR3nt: TGTGCCAGCAGCTTTCGAAGGGGGGTTAGCACAGATACGCAGTATTTT
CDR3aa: CASSFRRGVSTDTQYF